These 17 T cell receptor beta chains were all obtained from the same sample, sequenced in a study of cytomegalovirus exposure and HLA in healthy donors (dated by TCRdb to about 2017). The method was the immunoSEQ multiplex PCR assay. A mixture of 60 forward primers for TCR Vbeta segments and 13 reverse primers for TCR Jbeta segments was used in the multiplex PCR. TCRdb stores this immuneACCESS table with in-frame sequences only. Part of the clones is absent; in the studies checked, under half of the shortfall reflects unresolved V genes, and no reason is known for the rest. Here the sample has 100,000 to 150,000 clones; roughly 88% occur a single time. Clones ranked in the top ten supply 2% to 3% of the sample. The sequenced sample was PBMCs. Source of these receptors: a man in his fifties or sixties in good health and CMV-seronegative.

This clone was seen once. V is TRBV7-6 and J is TRBJ2-2; 12 bases fit TRBD1. Trimming took 5 bases from V and 9 from J; bases not matched to a gene: 7. Germline V lookup: CDR1 SGHVS, CDR2 FNYEAQ. The CDR3 spans 15 residues. The CDR3 loop is CASSPGQGAPRELFF. In DNA, the CDR3 is TGTGCCAGCAGCCCGGGACAGGGGGCTCCTCGGGAGCTGTTTTTT.

The CDR3: CASSFGDRLSSPLHF. The CDR3 DNA follows: TGTGCCAGCAGTTTCGGGGACAGGTTATCCTCACCCCTCCACTTT. The rearrangement joins TRBV27 to TRBJ1-6, with 8 positions matching TRBD1. V shed 3 bases and J 10 bases; nucleotides not matched to a gene: 8. There are 15 residues in the CDR3. Looked up from germline, CDR1 is MNHEY and CDR2 is SMNVEV (reference sequence).

This chain joins TRBV7-2 and TRBJ1-5; D ambiguous. V lost 4 bases, J lost 9 bases, and 16 bases lay in between. CDR3 length: 14 residues. The germline gives CDR1 SGHTA, CDR2 FQGNSA. The CDR3 loop reads CASSSSALSGPQHF. Written as DNA, the CDR3 is TGTGCCAGCAGCTCATCCGCATTATCAGGGCCCCAGCATTTT.

This clone was detected only a few times. The chain carries TRBV6-1 and TRBJ1-2, with a weak D call TRBD1 (5 bases). With 3 bases removed from V and 7 bases from J, the gap between germline ends came to 9 bases. The CDR3 is made up of 12 amino acids. Germline lookup yields CDR1 MNHNS and CDR2 SASEGT. CDR3 DNA: TGTGCCAGCAGTGATCGGACACCTGGCTACACCTTC. Translation gives CASSDRTPGYTF.

The rearrangement uses TRBV19 and TRBJ1-5; 8 nucleotides align to TRBD1. This CDR3 is 15 amino acids long. The V and J ends lost 0 bases and 6 bases, in that order; junction bases with no gene match: 4. Germline CDR1 LNHDA, CDR2 SQIVND (reference sequence). In nucleotides, the CDR3 is TGTGCCAGTAGTATAGACGGACAGGGTGGTCAGCCCCAGCATTTT. This gives the protein CASSIDGQGGQPQHF.

The chain is built from TRBV19 and TRBJ1-2; D not certain. Germline CDR1 reads LNHDA; CDR2 reads SQIVND (reference sequence). Trimming cost V 3 bases and J 4 bases, with 21 bases left between them. The CDR3 covers 17 residues. The CDR3 DNA is TGTGCCAGTAGTATGGTGGCTTCTCACGTGGCGGTCTATGGCTACACCTTC. It codes for CASSMVASHVAVYGYTF.

The chain combines TRBV11-2 with TRBJ2-5; 7 bases align to TRBD2. The V gene's germline CDR1 is SGHAT and CDR2 FQNNGV. The CDR3 covers 15 residues. Germline trimming cut 1 base from V and 4 bases from J; bases unmatched to any gene: 6. The CDR3 nucleotides are TGTGCCAGCAGCTTAGGGACTAGGTTGGGAGAGACCCAGTACTTC. As protein: CASSLGTRLGETQYF.

This rearrangement joins TRBV28 to TRBJ1-2; 8 bases agree with TRBD1. CDR3 size: 16 residues. CDR1 is MDHEN, CDR2 SYDVKM, per germline. V lost 4 bases and J lost 8; bases outside the gene matches: 15. Here the CDR3 DNA reads TGTGCCAGCAGTTCCCAGGGGGCGCAAATTTTGACCGGCTACACCTTC. Amino acid sequence: CASSSQGAQILTGYTF.

This CDR3 reads CASRKGADYEQYF. The CDR3 region has the DNA TGTGCCAGCAGGAAGGGGGCCGACTACGAGCAGTACTTC. V and J are TRBV11-2 and TRBJ2-7, with 7 bases fitting TRBD1. The CDR3 is 13 residues long. Germline lookup yields CDR1 SGHAT and CDR2 FQNNGV. V shed 6 bases and J 3 bases; nucleotides not matched to a gene: 5.

The gene calls are TRBV2 and TRBJ1-3; D perhaps matches TRBD1 (5 bases). Deletions cut 6 bases from V and 4 bases from J, with 16 bases between. The CDR3 runs 15 residues. Per the germline V gene, CDR1 is SNHLY and CDR2 is FYNNEI. The CDR3 loop reads CASSLNQGVGNTIYF. The CDR3 DNA is TGTGCCAGCAGCCTAAATCAGGGCGTGGGAAACACCATATATTTT. Full variable domain (outside the CDR3, taken from reference TRBV2 and TRBJ1-3): EPEVTQTPSHQVTQMGQEVILRCVPISNHLYFYWYRQILGQKVEFLVSFYNNEISEKSEIFDDQFSVERPDGSNFTLKIRSTKLEDSAMYFCASSLNQGVGNTIYFGEGSWLTVV.

The CDR3 DNA follows: TGTGCCAGCAGACTTCAGGGGTCTGATGAAAAACTGTTTTTT. Its protein is CASRLQGSDEKLFF. The rearrangement links TRBV14 to TRBJ1-4; D is perhaps TRBD1 (6 bases). Germline V CDR1 and CDR2: SGHDN, FVKESK. There are 14 residues in the CDR3. Trimming cost V 6 bases and J 6 bases, with 14 bases left between them.

V usage is TRBV7-2 and J usage is TRBJ2-5; no clear D gene. CDR3 length: 14 amino acids. CDR1 and CDR2 from the germline V gene are SGHTA and FQGNSA. V lost 5 bases and J lost 2, with 12 bases in between. This CDR3 is CASSPQVPQETQYF. CDR3 in DNA: TGTGCCAGCAGCCCGCAGGTGCCACAAGAGACCCAGTACTTC.

This sequence joins TRBV19 and TRBJ2-7; 7 bases map to TRBD2. Germline values: CDR1 LNHDA, CDR2 SQIVND (reference sequence). V lost 1 base to trimming and J lost 5 bases; unmatched junction nucleotides: 5. The CDR3 sequence is 14 residues long. CDR3 nucleotide sequence: TGTGCCAGTAGTATAGGCGGGGGATTCGACGAGCAGTACTTC. Translating it yields CASSIGGGFDEQYF.

This clone was seen only once. This chain uses TRBV30 with TRBJ1-1; 8 bases agree with TRBD1. The V segment lost 2 bases and the J segment 8 bases; nucleotides outside the gene matches: 4. Germline CDR1 GTSNPN, CDR2 SVGIG (reference sequence). There are 12 residues in the CDR3. CDR3 region: CAWSLTGVEAFF. The CDR3 region has the DNA TGTGCCTGGAGTCTGACAGGGGTCGAAGCTTTCTTT.

This clone has only one observation. The genes are TRBV30 and TRBJ1-2; 7 bases match TRBD1. Germline CDR1 and CDR2: GTSNPN and SVGIG (reference sequence). The junction had 11 bases not matched to a gene; V was cut back by 5 bases and J by 2 bases. The CDR3 is made up of 15 amino acids. The CDR3 loop is CAWRTPGTANYGYTF. The CDR3, as DNA: TGTGCCTGGCGAACTCCCGGGACAGCCAACTATGGCTACACCTTC.

This chain links TRBV4-2 with TRBJ2-5; 10 bases agree with TRBD1. The J call may not be correct, given that the DNA end is closer to TRBJ2-7. The length of the CDR3 is 17 residues. Germline CDR1 and CDR2: LGHNA and YNFKEQ. The CDR3, as DNA: TGTGCCAGCAGCCAAGATCTAAGACGGACAGGGGGCTACGAGCAGTACTTC. Translated, it gives CASSQDLRRTGGYEQYF.

The V and J genes are TRBV5-1 and TRBJ2-3; the match to TRBD2 covers 9 bases. With V trimmed by 2 bases and J by 6 bases, 7 bases remained unmatched. This CDR3 comprises 15 residues. CDR1 and CDR2 (germline): SGHRS, YFSETQ. The CDR3 bases are TGCGCCAGCAGCTTTATAGCGGGGGCGGGGGATACGCAGTATTTT. Translated, it gives CASSFIAGAGDTQYF.